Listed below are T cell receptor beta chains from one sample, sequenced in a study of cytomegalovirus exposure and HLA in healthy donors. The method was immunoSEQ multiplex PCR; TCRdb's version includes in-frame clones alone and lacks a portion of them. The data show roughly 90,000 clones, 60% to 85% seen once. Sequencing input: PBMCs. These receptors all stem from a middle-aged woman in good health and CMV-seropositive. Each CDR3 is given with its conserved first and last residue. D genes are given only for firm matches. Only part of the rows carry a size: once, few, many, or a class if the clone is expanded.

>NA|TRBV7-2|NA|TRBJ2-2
TGTGCCAGCAGCTTTATCCGGCGTGGGCGGAACACCGGGGAGCTGTTTTTT
CASSFIRRGRNTGELFF
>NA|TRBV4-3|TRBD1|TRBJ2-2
TGCGCCAGCAGCCAAGAAGGGGGCTCCGCCGGGGAGCTGTTTTTT
CASSQEGGSAGELFF
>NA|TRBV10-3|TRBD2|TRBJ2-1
TGTGCCATCAGCGACGGACTAGCCTCAGTCCATAATGAGCAGTTCTTC
CAISDGLASVHNEQFF
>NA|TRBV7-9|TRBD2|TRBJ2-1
TGTGCCAGCAGCCACCGTAGGACTAGCGGGGGCAATGAGCAGTTCTTC
CASSHRRTSGGNEQFF
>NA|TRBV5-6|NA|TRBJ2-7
TGTGCCAGCAGCTTCGGACAGCCCTACGAGCAGTACTTC
CASSFGQPYEQYF
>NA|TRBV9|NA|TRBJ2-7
TGTGCCAGCAGCCCCGGAATGGGTGCGGGATACGAGCAGTACTTC
CASSPGMGAGYEQYF
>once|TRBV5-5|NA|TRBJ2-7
TGTGCCAGCAGCTTAGGCGGGGATTATATTTCCGAGCAGTACTTC
CASSLGGDYISEQYF
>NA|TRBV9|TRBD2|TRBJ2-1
TGTGCCAGCAGCCAGGGACTAGCGGGTGAGCAGTTCTTC
CASSQGLAGEQFF
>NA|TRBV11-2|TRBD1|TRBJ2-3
TGTGCCAGCAGCTTAAGAGGGGGACAGGGTTGGAACACAGATACGCAGTATTTT
CASSLRGGQGWNTDTQYF
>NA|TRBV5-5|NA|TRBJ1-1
TGTGCCAGCAGCTTGCAGGGGCTCGGCACTGAAGCTTTCTTT
CASSLQGLGTEAFF
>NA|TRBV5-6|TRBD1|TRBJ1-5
TGTGCCAGCAGTCCGGGACAGGGTCAGCCCCAGCATTTT
CASSPGQGQPQHF
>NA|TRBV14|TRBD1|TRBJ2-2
TGTGCCAGCAGCCAGACGACAGGGGCCACCGGGGAGCTGTTTTTT
CASSQTTGATGELFF
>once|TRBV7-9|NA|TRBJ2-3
TGTGCCAGCAGCTTATCGGTCTCCAGCACAGATACGCAGTATTTT
CASSLSVSSTDTQYF
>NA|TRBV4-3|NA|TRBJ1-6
TGCGCCAGCAGCCAAGATCCAGATCATAATTCACCCCTCCACTTT
CASSQDPDHNSPLHF
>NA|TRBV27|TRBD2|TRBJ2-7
TGTGCCAGCAGTGACGTGGCGGGAGGGTACGAGCAGTACTTC
CASSDVAGGYEQYF
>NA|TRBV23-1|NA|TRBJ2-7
TGCGCCCGCACGGGACGGCCTTACCAAGGGGGACAGCAGTACTTC
CARTGRPYQGGQQYF
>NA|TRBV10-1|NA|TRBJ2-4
TGCGCCAGCAGATCGTCCGGAGACTCGGCCAAAAACATTCAGTACTTC
CASRSSGDSAKNIQYF
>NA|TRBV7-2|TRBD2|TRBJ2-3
TGTGCCAGCACCTTCGCGAGCGGGAGCTACGGTGGGGATACGCAGTATTTT
CASTFASGSYGGDTQYF
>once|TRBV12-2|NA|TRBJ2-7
TGTGCAAGTCGCTTAAGGCGCTTAAGGGGAGGTCTAGCGGGAGAGAGAGAGCAGTACTTC
CASRLRRLRGGLAGEREQYF
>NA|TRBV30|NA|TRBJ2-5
TGTGCCTGGAGCGCGAGCTCCCAAGAGACCCAGTACTTC
CAWSASSQETQYF
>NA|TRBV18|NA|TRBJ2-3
TGTGCCAGCTCACCACCACGCGGTATCAACTGGGATACGCAGTATTTT
CASSPPRGINWDTQYF
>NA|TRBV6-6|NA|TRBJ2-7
TGTGCCAGCAGCGGGGGGCGGGAGCTTGACGAGCAGTACTTC
CASSGGRELDEQYF
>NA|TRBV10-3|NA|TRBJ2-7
TGTGCCATCAAGACGGCGGGCTCCTACGAGCAGTACTTC
CAIKTAGSYEQYF
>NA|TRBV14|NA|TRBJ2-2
TGTGCCAGCAGCCAAGTAGGAGGGACCACCGGGGAGCTGTTTTTT
CASSQVGGTTGELFF
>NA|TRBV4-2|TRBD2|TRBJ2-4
TGTGCCAGCAGCCAAGATCAAGCGGGGGGACCTCTAGCCAAAAACATTCAGTACTTC
CASSQDQAGGPLAKNIQYF
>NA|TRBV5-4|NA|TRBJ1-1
TGTGCCAGCAGCCAGACCGGACAGTATGAAGCTTTCTTT
CASSQTGQYEAFF
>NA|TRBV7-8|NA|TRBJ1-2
TGTGCCAGCAGCTCCGGTGTTTATGGCTACACCTTC
CASSSGVYGYTF
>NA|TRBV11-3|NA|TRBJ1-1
TGTGCCAGCAGCTTAGGACCACAGGGGAACACTGAAGCTTTCTTT
CASSLGPQGNTEAFF
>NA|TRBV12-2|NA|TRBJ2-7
TGTGCAAGTCGCCCCGTTCTTGGCGGGCTTGCCTCCTACGAGCAGTACTTC
CASRPVLGGLASYEQYF
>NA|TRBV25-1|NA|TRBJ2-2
TGTGCCAGCAGTGACCGTGTTCTGCGTGGCGGGGAGCTGTTTTTT
CASSDRVLRGGELFF
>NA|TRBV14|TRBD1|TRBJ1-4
TGTGCCAGCAGCCAAACGACAGGGGGCGAAGAAAAACTGTTTTTT
CASSQTTGGEEKLFF
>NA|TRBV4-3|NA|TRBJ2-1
TGCGCCAGCAGCCAATCACTAGATTCGAATGAGCAGTTCTTC
CASSQSLDSNEQFF
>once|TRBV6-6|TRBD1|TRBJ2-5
TGTGCCAGCAGCCAGAAACAGGGGGCGAGTCAAGAGACCCAGTACTTC
CASSQKQGASQETQYF
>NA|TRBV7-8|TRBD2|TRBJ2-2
TGTGCCAGCAGCCGAAGGACTAGCGGGACCGGGGAGCTGTTTTTT
CASSRRTSGTGELFF
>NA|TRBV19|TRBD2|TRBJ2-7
TGTGCCAGTAGTATTATTAGCGGGGCCTACGAGCAGTACTTC
CASSIISGAYEQYF
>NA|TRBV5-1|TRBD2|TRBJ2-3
TGCGCCAGCAGCTTGGCCGGGCTAGCGGGAGATACGCAGTATTTT
CASSLAGLAGDTQYF
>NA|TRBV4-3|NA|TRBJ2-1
TGCGCCAGCAGCCAGAATTCAGGGAATGAGCAGTTCTTC
CASSQNSGNEQFF
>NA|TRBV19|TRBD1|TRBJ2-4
TGTGCCAGTACCCCGGGACAGGGGGTTAACATTCAGTACTTC
CASTPGQGVNIQYF
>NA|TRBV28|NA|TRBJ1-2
TGTGCCAGCAGTTCCGCCCCGGGGGGCTACACCTTC
CASSSAPGGYTF
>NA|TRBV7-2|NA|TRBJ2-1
TGTGCCAGCAGCTATCTCCCGGCTAGTCATGAGCAGTTCTTC
CASSYLPASHEQFF
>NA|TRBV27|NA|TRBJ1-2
TGTGCCAGCAGTTCCCGGGCATTACTAGACTATGGCTACACCTTC
CASSSRALLDYGYTF
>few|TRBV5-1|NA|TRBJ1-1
TGCGCCAGCAGATCGACAGAGCCCATGAACACTGAAGCTTTCTTT
CASRSTEPMNTEAFF
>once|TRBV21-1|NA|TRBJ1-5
TGTGCCAGCAGCAGAGGACAGTCAAATCAGCCCCAGCATTTT
CASSRGQSNQPQHF
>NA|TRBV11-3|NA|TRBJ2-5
TGTGCCAGCAGCTCAAACACAGGGTTTGGGGAGACCCAGTACTTC
CASSSNTGFGETQYF
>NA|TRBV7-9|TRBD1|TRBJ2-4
TGTGCCAGCAGCTTAGACAGGGGTGGGGACATTCAGTACTTC
CASSLDRGGDIQYF
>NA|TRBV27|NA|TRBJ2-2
TGTGCCAGCAGCAATGTTGGAGGGTTCGACACCGGGGAGCTGTTTTTT
CASSNVGGFDTGELFF
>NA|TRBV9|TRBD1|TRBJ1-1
TGTGCCAGCAGCGCCGACAGGGGGCTTAGGGGCACTGAAGCTTTCTTT
CASSADRGLRGTEAFF
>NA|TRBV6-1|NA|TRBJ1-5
TGTGCCACCCTCGATACACCGGGGCAGCCCCAGCATTTT
CATLDTPGQPQHF
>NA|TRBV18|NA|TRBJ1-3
TGTGCCAGCTCACCACGACAGCCGAGCTCTGGAAACACCATATATTTT
CASSPRQPSSGNTIYF